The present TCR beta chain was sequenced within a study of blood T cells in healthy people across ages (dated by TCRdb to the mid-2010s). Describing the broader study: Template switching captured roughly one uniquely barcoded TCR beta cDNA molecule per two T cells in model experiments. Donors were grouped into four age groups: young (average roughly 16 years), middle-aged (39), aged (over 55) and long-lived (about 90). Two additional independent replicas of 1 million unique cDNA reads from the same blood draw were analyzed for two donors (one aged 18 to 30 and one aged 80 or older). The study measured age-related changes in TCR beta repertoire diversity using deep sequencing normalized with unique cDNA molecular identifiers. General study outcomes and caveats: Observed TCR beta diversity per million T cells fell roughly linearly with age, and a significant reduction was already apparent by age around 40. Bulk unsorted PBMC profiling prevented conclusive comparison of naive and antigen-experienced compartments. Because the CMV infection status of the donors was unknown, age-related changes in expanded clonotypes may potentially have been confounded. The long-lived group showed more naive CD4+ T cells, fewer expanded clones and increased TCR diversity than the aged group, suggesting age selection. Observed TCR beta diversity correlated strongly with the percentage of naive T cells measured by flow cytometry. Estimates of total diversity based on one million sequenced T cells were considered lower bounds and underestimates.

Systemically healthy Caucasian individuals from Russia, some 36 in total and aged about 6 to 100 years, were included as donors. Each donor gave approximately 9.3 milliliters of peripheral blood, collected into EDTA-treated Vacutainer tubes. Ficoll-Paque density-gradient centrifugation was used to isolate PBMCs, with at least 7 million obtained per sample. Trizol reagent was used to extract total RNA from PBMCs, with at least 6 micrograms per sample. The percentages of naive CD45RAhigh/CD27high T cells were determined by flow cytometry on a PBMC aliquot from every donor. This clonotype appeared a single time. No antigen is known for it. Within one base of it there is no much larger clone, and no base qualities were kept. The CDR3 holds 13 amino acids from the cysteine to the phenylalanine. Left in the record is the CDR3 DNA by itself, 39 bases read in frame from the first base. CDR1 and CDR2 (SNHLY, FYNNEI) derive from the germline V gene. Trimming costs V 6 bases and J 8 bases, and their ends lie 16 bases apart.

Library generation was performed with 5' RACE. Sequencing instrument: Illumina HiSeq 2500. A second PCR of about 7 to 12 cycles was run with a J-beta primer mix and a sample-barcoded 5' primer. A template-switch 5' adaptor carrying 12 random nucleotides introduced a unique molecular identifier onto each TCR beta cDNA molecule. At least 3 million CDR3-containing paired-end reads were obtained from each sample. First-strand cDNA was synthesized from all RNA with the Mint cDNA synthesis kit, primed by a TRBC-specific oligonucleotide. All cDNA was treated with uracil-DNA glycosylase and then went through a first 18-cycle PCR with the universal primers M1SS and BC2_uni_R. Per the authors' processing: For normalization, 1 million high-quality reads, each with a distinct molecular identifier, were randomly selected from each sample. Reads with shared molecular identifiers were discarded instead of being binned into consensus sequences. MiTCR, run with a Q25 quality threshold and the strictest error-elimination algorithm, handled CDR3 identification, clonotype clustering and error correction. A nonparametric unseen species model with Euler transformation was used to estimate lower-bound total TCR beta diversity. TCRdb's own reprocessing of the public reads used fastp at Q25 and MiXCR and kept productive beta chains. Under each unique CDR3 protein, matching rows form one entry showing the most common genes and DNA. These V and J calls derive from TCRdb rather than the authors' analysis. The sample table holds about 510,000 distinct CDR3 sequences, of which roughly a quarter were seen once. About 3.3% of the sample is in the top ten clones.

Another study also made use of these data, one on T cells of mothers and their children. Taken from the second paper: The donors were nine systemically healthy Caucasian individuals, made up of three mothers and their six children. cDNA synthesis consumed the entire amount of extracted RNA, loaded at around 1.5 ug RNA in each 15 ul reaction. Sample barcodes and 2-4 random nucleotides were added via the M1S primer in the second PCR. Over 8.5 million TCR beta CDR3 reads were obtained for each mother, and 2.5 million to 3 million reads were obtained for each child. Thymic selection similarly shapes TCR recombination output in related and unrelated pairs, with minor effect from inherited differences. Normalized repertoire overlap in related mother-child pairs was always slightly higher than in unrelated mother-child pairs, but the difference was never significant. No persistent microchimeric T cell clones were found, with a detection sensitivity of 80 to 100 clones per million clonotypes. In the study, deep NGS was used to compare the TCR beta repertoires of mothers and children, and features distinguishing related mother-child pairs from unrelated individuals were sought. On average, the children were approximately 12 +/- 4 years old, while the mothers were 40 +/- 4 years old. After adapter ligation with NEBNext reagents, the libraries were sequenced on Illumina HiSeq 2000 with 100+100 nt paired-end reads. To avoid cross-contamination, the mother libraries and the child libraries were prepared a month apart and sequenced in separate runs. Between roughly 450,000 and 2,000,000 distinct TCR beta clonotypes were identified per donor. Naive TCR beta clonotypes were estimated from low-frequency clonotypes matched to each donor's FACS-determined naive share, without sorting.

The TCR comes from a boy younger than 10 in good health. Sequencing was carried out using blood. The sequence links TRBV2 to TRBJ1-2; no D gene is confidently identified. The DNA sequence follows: TGTGCCAGCAGAAAGGGCACAACGGGGGGCTACACCTTC. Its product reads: CASRKGTTGGYTF.